This entry lists 30 T cell receptor beta chains sequenced from one sample in a study of OX40 agonist ivuxolimab in advanced cancers. The table came from immunoSEQ multiplex PCR; TCRdb's copy has only in-frame clones and leaves some out. The sample shows 75,000 to 95,000 clones, 92% of them seen only once. Source: CD4+ or CD8+ T cells sorted from blood, taken in a trial of the OX40 agonist ivuxolimab. These receptors were obtained from an adult with an advanced solid tumor such as melanoma, head and neck, liver or kidney cancer.

This sequence joins TRBV5-4 and TRBJ2-5, with 8 bases fitting TRBD1. V lost 4 bases to trimming and J lost 5 bases; unmatched junction nucleotides: 7. The CDR3 length is 14 residues. CDR1 is SGHNT and CDR2 is YYREEE in the germline V gene (reference sequence). In DNA, the CDR3 is TGTGCCAGCAGCCATCAGGGGGCGGAGGAGACCCAGTACTTC. It specifies CASSHQGAEETQYF.

V gene TRBV6-1 combines with J gene TRBJ2-1; D is unclear. The ends were cut back, 3 bases at V and 9 bases at J, with 15 bases in the middle. The CDR3 contains 14 residues. Germline V CDR1 and CDR2: MNHNS, SASEGT. The CDR3 bases are TGTGCCAGCAGTGACCTCGCCACAATGATTGAGCAGTTCTTC. This sequence encodes CASSDLATMIEQFF.

J is TRBJ1-1 and V is TRBV6-5, with 7 bases lining up with TRBD1. Unmatched junction bases numbered 6, after V lost 4 bases and J lost 1 base. From germline, CDR1 is MNHEY and CDR2 SVGAGI. The CDR3 contains 15 residues. The chain's CDR3 is CASSSHRGGNTEAFF. The CDR3, as DNA: TGTGCCAGCAGTTCCCACAGGGGCGGGAACACTGAAGCTTTCTTT.

The V call is TRBV30, the J call TRBJ1-3; no definite D call. The CDR3 has 14 amino acids. Germline CDR1 GTSNPN, CDR2 SVGIG (reference sequence). V lost 2 bases and J 2 bases, leaving 10 bases between the germline ends. CDR3 protein: CAWSRFPTGNTIYF. CDR3 in DNA: TGTGCCTGGAGTAGGTTTCCGACTGGAAACACCATATATTTT.

J is TRBJ2-1 and V is TRBV6-4; 9 positions match TRBD1. The trim removed 0 bases at V and 5 bases at J, leaving 2 bases unmatched. CDR1 is MRHNA, CDR2 SNTAGT, per germline. The length of the CDR3 is 15 residues. Here the CDR3 reads CASSDSGTGNNEQFF. In DNA, the CDR3 is TGTGCCAGCAGTGACTCAGGGACAGGGAACAATGAGCAGTTCTTC.

The chain joins TRBV19 to TRBJ1-5; D perhaps matches TRBD1 (5 bases). The CDR3 is 13 amino acids. CDR1 is LNHDA, CDR2 SQIVND, per germline (reference sequence). Trimming stripped 7 bases from V and 11 bases from J, with 18 bases between. The CDR3 DNA is TGTGCCAGTATGGAGGGAGGGGTGGGAGCCCAGCATTTT. The encoded protein is CASMEGGVGAQHF.

This chain joins TRBV5-1 and TRBJ1-1; a possible D gene is TRBD1 (5 bases). CDR1 SGHRS and CDR2 YFSETQ come from the germline V gene. The CDR3 covers 13 residues. The V and J ends lost 3 bases and 1 base respectively, with 7 bases between them. The CDR3 region is CASSSRANTEAFF. The CDR3 nucleotides read TGCGCCAGCAGCTCCAGGGCGAACACTGAAGCTTTCTTT.

The V and J genes are TRBV18 and TRBJ2-3; D call uncertain. Germline CDR1 KGHSH, CDR2 LQKENI. CDR3 length: 12 amino acids. V was pared by 2 bases and J by 3 bases, with 3 bases between. CDR3: CASSPETDTQYF. CDR3 in DNA: TGTGCCAGCTCACCAGAGACAGATACGCAGTATTTT.

The rearrangement uses TRBV2 and TRBJ2-7, with D uncertain. The CDR3 contains 12 residues. CDR1 is SNHLY and CDR2 is FYNNEI in the germline V gene. Trimming cost V 0 bases and J 6 bases, with 6 bases left between them. This CDR3 reads CASSEARTEQYF. Here the CDR3 DNA reads TGTGCCAGCAGTGAAGCCCGGACCGAGCAGTACTTC.

The chain couples TRBV6-1 to TRBJ2-7; D is unclear. The germline V and J ends were trimmed by 8 bases and 1 base, with 15 bases remaining between them. Germline CDR1 MNHNS, CDR2 SASEGT. The CDR3 loop spans 14 amino acids. CDR3 region: CASSWSRKSYEQYF. The CDR3 nucleotides are TGTGCCAGCTCCTGGTCACGGAAATCCTACGAGCAGTACTTC.

This rearrangement joins TRBV11-3 to TRBJ2-1, with D unresolved. CDR3 length equals 13 residues. V was clipped by 1 base and J by 15 bases, with 16 bases between them. The V gene's germline CDR1 is SGHNT and CDR2 YENEEA. The CDR3 loop is CASSLGTIGAGFF. The CDR3 region has the DNA TGTGCCAGCAGCTTAGGGACCATTGGAGCAGGGTTCTTC. Supplemented by reference TRBV11-3 and TRBJ2-1, the full variable domain reads EAGVVQSPRYKIIEKKQPVAFWCNPISGHNTLYWYLQNLGQGPELLIRYENEEAVDDSQLPKDRFSAERLKGVDSTLKIQPAELGDSAVYLCASSLGTIGAGFFGPGTRLTVL.

This chain connects TRBV19 to TRBJ1-5, with a weak D call TRBD1 (5 bases). The V end was cut by 0 bases, the J end by 2 bases, with 14 bases between. CDR1 and CDR2 from the germline V gene are LNHDA and SQIVND (reference sequence). This CDR3 comprises 17 residues. Here the CDR3 reads CASSIDPPGKGNQPQHF. In nucleotides, the CDR3 is TGTGCCAGTAGTATAGATCCCCCAGGGAAGGGCAATCAGCCCCAGCATTTT.

Only one count was recorded for this clone. V is TRBV6-5 and J is TRBJ2-7; D gene ambiguous. V was trimmed by 2 bases and J by 0 bases, leaving 5 bases between them. The CDR3 has 13 amino acids. Germline V lookup: CDR1 MNHEY, CDR2 SVGAGI. In DNA, the CDR3 is TGTGCCAGCAGTTACCGCCGCTCCTACGAGCAGTACTTC. Protein product: CASSYRRSYEQYF.

The genes are TRBV2 and TRBJ2-2; possibly TRBD1 for D (7 bases). The CDR3 contains 16 residues. Trimming took off 0 bases at V and 6 bases at J, with 14 bases between the two ends. The germline V gene encodes CDR1 SNHLY and CDR2 FYNNEI. The CDR3 sequence: CASSEARRGRPGELFF. The CDR3 DNA follows: TGTGCCAGCAGTGAAGCTCGGAGGGGGCGCCCCGGGGAGCTGTTTTTT.

V and J are TRBV5-1 and TRBJ2-3; D is uncertain. Trimming removed 4 bases at V and 3 bases at J, with 6 bases between. The CDR3 runs to 12 residues. The germline V gene has CDR1 SGHRS and CDR2 YFSETQ. The CDR3 DNA is TGCGCCAGCAGCCTAGAGACAGATACGCAGTATTTT. Its protein product is CASSLETDTQYF.

V gene TRBV5-6 combines with J gene TRBJ2-5; 9 bases agree with TRBD1. CDR1 SGHDT and CDR2 YYEEEE come from the germline V gene. The CDR3 extends over 14 amino acids. V dropped 4 bases and J dropped 7; count of bases not matched to a gene: 8. The CDR3 DNA sequence: TGTGCCAGCAGCATCCGGACAGGGGCGGGGACCCAGTACTTC. Amino acid sequence: CASSIRTGAGTQYF.

The V and J genes are TRBV4-1 and TRBJ2-1, with 8 nucleotides matching TRBD1. Germline V gives CDR1 MGHRA, CDR2 YSYEKL. The CDR3 contains 12 residues. The CDR3 loop reads CPGTGLRNEQFF. The CDR3 DNA sequence: TGCCCGGGGACAGGACTCAGGAATGAGCAGTTCTTC.

This clone was recorded once. V is TRBV27 and J is TRBJ1-3; D is uncertain. Germline CDR1 is MNHEY and CDR2 is SMNVEV (reference sequence). V shed 8 bases and J shed 4 bases, with 12 bases lying between them. This CDR3 comprises 13 residues. The CDR3 DNA sequence: TGTGCCAGCCGAGGACCCGCAGGAAACACCATATATTTT. Translated, it gives CASRGPAGNTIYF.

The genes are TRBV30 and TRBJ2-2, with 13 bases aligning to TRBD2. Trimming at V came to 3 bases and at J to 6 bases, leaving 1 base not matched to a gene. This CDR3 is built from 14 residues. Germline V CDR1 and CDR2: GTSNPN, SVGIG (reference sequence). The CDR3 protein is CAWRLAGGPGELFF. For the CDR3, the DNA is TGTGCCTGGAGACTAGCGGGAGGGCCCGGGGAGCTGTTTTTT.

CDR3 in DNA: TGTGCCAGCAGTTACTCCTTTGCGGGGGCGTCCTACGAGCAGTACTTC. Its translation is CASSYSFAGASYEQYF. This chain links TRBV6-5 with TRBJ2-7; D might be TRBD2 (7 bases). The CDR3 totals 16 residues. The germline gives CDR1 MNHEY, CDR2 SVGAGI. V was cut by 0 bases and J by 1 base, with 13 bases left in between.

CDR3: CASSWDFPNSPLHF. The CDR3 coding sequence is TGTGCCAGCAGCTGGGACTTCCCAAATTCACCCCTCCACTTT. The chain is built from TRBV6-5 and TRBJ1-6; possibly TRBD1 for D (5 bases). The germline gives CDR1 MNHEY, CDR2 SVGAGI. CDR3 length: 14 amino acids. V dropped 6 bases and J dropped 7 bases, with 13 bases sitting between them.

This sequence joins TRBV15 and TRBJ1-2; no firm D call. Germline assignment: CDR1 LNHNV and CDR2 YYDKDF (reference sequence). The CDR3 has 15 residues. Trimming stripped 0 bases from V and 8 bases from J, with 16 bases between. The CDR3 is CATSRDLGPEGGYTF. In DNA, the CDR3 is TGTGCCACCAGCAGAGATCTTGGGCCGGAGGGCGGCTACACCTTC.

This sequence joins TRBV19 and TRBJ2-7; maybe TRBD1 (6 bases). V lost 3 bases and J 3 bases, leaving 9 bases between the germline ends. This CDR3 is 13 amino acids long. Germline loops: CDR1 LNHDA, CDR2 SQIVND (reference sequence). The CDR3 here is CASSIQGHYEQYF. The CDR3 DNA follows: TGTGCCAGTAGTATCCAGGGACACTACGAGCAGTACTTC. Based on the CDR3 plus reference TRBV19 and TRBJ2-7, the full variable domain is DGGITQSPKYLFRKEGQNVTLSCEQNLNHDAMYWYRQDPGQGLRLIYYSQIVNDFQKGDIAEGYSVSREKKESFPLTVTSAQKNPTAFYLCASSIQGHYEQYFGPGTRLTVT.

The V and J genes are TRBV2 and TRBJ2-4; the match to TRBD2 covers 7 bases. The CDR3 spans 16 residues. The germline V gene has CDR1 SNHLY and CDR2 FYNNEI. Trimming removed 2 bases from V and 2 bases from J; junction bases left unmatched: 6. CDR3 loop: CASSELRELSKNIQYF. In nucleotides, the CDR3 is TGTGCCAGCAGTGAACTGCGGGAGTTGTCCAAAAACATTCAGTACTTC.

The chain combines TRBV6-1 with TRBJ1-2, with 9 positions matching TRBD1. Trimming took 1 base from V and 4 from J; bases not matched to a gene: 4. This CDR3 contains 15 residues. Germline lookup yields CDR1 MNHNS and CDR2 SASEGT. DNA for the CDR3: TGTGCCAGCAGTGAAGGGGGACAGGGTTTCTATGGCTACACCTTC. It specifies CASSEGGQGFYGYTF.

CDR3 bases: TGTGCCAGCAGTGGGGCAGCTGGCTACACCTTC. Amino acid sequence: CASSGAAGYTF. The chain links TRBV2 to TRBJ1-2, with no clear D. This CDR3 has 11 residues. The germline CDR1 and CDR2 sequences are SNHLY and FYNNEI. The V end lost 4 bases, the J end lost 7 bases, and 7 bases lay between the germline ends.

The chain is built from TRBV5-1 and TRBJ1-2; D gene ambiguous. The CDR3 is 13 residues long. V gave up 0 bases and J gave up 8 bases, with 11 bases separating them. CDR1 is SGHRS and CDR2 is YFSETQ in the germline V gene. The CDR3 DNA is TGCGCCAGCAGCTTGGGTGGGCCGGCCGGCTACACCTTC. Encoded protein: CASSLGGPAGYTF.

The chain uses TRBV13 and TRBJ2-7, with D possibly being TRBD1 (5 bases). This CDR3 region has 15 residues. V dropped 0 bases and J dropped 6 bases, with 15 bases sitting between them. Germline CDR1 is PRHDT and CDR2 is FYEKMQ (reference sequence). The CDR3 sequence is CASSLGRQKGVEQYF. The CDR3 bases are TGTGCCAGCAGCTTAGGCCGGCAGAAAGGGGTCGAGCAGTACTTC.

The V call is TRBV6-5, the J call TRBJ1-2, with D unclear. The ends were cut back, 5 bases at V and 0 bases at J, with 7 bases in the middle. Germline assignment: CDR1 MNHEY and CDR2 SVGAGI. The CDR3 totals 13 residues. The CDR3 loop reads CASSGIPNYGYTF. CDR3 coding DNA: TGTGCCAGCAGTGGAATCCCTAACTATGGCTACACCTTC.

This chain uses TRBV6-1 with TRBJ1-6; D is unresolved. Trimming took off 2 bases at V and 6 bases at J, with 14 bases between the two ends. The CDR3 totals 16 residues. Germline V gene data show CDR1 as MNHNS and CDR2 as SASEGT. CDR3 protein: CASSEMLTPFNSPLHF. For the CDR3, the DNA is TGTGCCAGCAGTGAAATGCTTACCCCCTTTAATTCACCCCTCCACTTT.